The 27 T cell receptor beta chains in this list originate from one sample, sequenced in a study of blood T cell repertoires in COVID-19. Clones were sequenced by immunoSEQ multiplex PCR, and TCRdb holds only the in-frame ones, with some missing. The sample has approximately 280,000 clones, 90% seen once. The specimen was PBMCs or T cells enriched from blood (not recorded which). The receptors derive from a woman between 18 and 30 years old with acute COVID-19.

This clone was detected once. V and J are TRBV28 and TRBJ2-5; 8 bases align to TRBD1. With 3 bases clipped from V and 0 bases from J, the junction kept 3 bases outside the gene matches. Per germline, CDR1 MDHEN and CDR2 SYDVKM. The CDR3 is made up of 15 amino acids. CDR3 amino acids: CASSLTGANQETQYF. The CDR3 nucleotides read TGTGCCAGCAGTTTGACAGGGGCTAACCAAGAGACCCAGTACTTC.

This chain uses TRBV9 with TRBJ2-7, with 8 nucleotides matching TRBD2. The CDR3 has 17 amino acids. After removal of 0 bases from V and 0 bases from J, the junction contained 8 bases not matched to a gene. CDR1 and CDR2 (germline): SGDLS, YYNGEE. As DNA, the CDR3 is TGTGCCAGCAGCGTAGAGGCTAGCGGGCTGAGCTCCTACGAGCAGTACTTC. As protein: CASSVEASGLSSYEQYF.

The rearrangement uses TRBV30 and TRBJ2-3, with 13 bases matching TRBD2. There are 18 residues in the CDR3. Germline V gives CDR1 GTSNPN, CDR2 SVGIG (reference sequence). The V and J ends lost 3 bases and 4 bases, in that order; junction bases with no gene match: 13. This CDR3 is CAWSGVRTSGRGPDTQYF. The CDR3 bases are TGTGCCTGGAGCGGCGTCAGGACTAGCGGGAGAGGGCCAGATACGCAGTATTTT.

The genes are TRBV5-1 and TRBJ2-1; tentatively, D is TRBD1 (5 bases). The CDR3 sequence is 14 residues long. V was shortened by 4 bases and J by 2 bases, with 10 bases between the two germline ends. Germline V gives CDR1 SGHRS, CDR2 YFSETQ. CDR3 bases: TGCGCCAGCAGCCCGCTAGGGGCCTACAATGAGCAGTTCTTC. This translates into CASSPLGAYNEQFF.

V is TRBV7-9 and J is TRBJ2-1; D not certain. V was clipped by 0 bases and J by 7 bases, with 7 bases between them. CDR1 and CDR2 from the germline V gene are SEHNR and FQNEAQ (reference sequence). The CDR3 totals 13 residues. In nucleotides, the CDR3 is TGTGCCAGCAGCTTAGCCGCGCGGAATGAGCAGTTCTTC. The encoded protein is CASSLAARNEQFF.

This clone was counted between two and nine times. The rearrangement links TRBV6-5 to TRBJ1-6; the D gene is possibly TRBD1 (6 bases). The germline V and J ends were trimmed by 7 bases and 5 bases, with 15 bases remaining between them. From germline, CDR1 is MNHEY and CDR2 SVGAGI. The length of the CDR3 is 15 residues. CDR3 DNA sequence: TGTGCCAGCACAGAACAGGGATGGAATAATTCACCCCTCCACTTT. Its protein is CASTEQGWNNSPLHF.

This chain uses TRBV9 with TRBJ2-2; TRBD1 matches 8 bases. The J segment lost 2 bases and the V segment lost 3 bases, leaving 9 bases of the junction unmatched. Germline V gene lookup returns CDR1 SGDLS and CDR2 YYNGEE. The CDR3 contains 17 residues. CDR3 DNA sequence: TGTGCCAGCAGCGCCTTATCCGGGACAGGTAACACCGGGGAGCTGTTTTTT. It encodes CASSALSGTGNTGELFF.

The rearrangement links TRBV6-4 to TRBJ2-2, with no clear D. CDR3 length equals 13 residues. Germline V gene lookup returns CDR1 MRHNA and CDR2 SNTAGT. V lost 6 bases to trimming and J lost 4 bases, with 9 bases between them. The CDR3 sequence is CASSPQATGELFF. The DNA for the CDR3 is TGTGCCAGCAGCCCTCAAGCCACCGGGGAGCTGTTTTTT.

The chain combines TRBV6-6 with TRBJ1-3; TRBD1 matches 7 bases. Per germline, CDR1 MNHNY and CDR2 SVGAGI (reference sequence). With 6 bases clipped from V and 0 bases from J, the junction kept 8 bases outside the gene matches. This CDR3 comprises 16 residues. CDR3 region: CASRNQGVRSGNTIYF. CDR3 nucleotide sequence: TGTGCCAGCAGAAACCAGGGGGTCCGCTCTGGAAACACCATATATTTT.

V is TRBV5-8 and J is TRBJ2-2; 8 nucleotides agree with TRBD1. The J segment lost 0 bases and the V segment lost 4 bases, leaving 2 bases of the junction unmatched. CDR1 is SGHTS, CDR2 YDEGEE, per germline. CDR3 length: 15 amino acids. The CDR3 region is CASSMGQANTGELFF. DNA of the CDR3: TGTGCCAGCAGCATGGGACAGGCGAACACCGGGGAGCTGTTTTTT.

The V gene is TRBV11-2, the J gene TRBJ1-2, with a possible D match to TRBD1 (6 bases). V was pared by 4 bases and J by 4 bases, with 22 bases between. Germline CDR1 is SGHAT and CDR2 is FQNNGV. The CDR3 loop spans 17 amino acids. This CDR3 is CASSSNRDPIRVYGYTF. CDR3 sequence (DNA): TGTGCCAGCAGCTCAAACAGGGATCCAATTAGGGTCTATGGCTACACCTTC.

This sequence joins TRBV29-1 and TRBJ2-7, with TRBD2 matching over 7 bases. This CDR3 has 16 amino acids. CDR1 is SQVTM, CDR2 ANQGSEA, per germline. V lost 7 bases and J lost 2; bases outside the gene matches: 17. As DNA, the CDR3 is TGCAGCGCCGAGATTGGGGGAGGCGGGGGAACCTACGAGCAGTACTTC. As protein: CSAEIGGGGGTYEQYF.

This sequence joins TRBV28 and TRBJ2-5, with D possibly TRBD1 on 7 matching bases. From germline, CDR1 is MDHEN and CDR2 SYDVKM. The CDR3 length is 14 residues. The V and J ends lost 1 base and 7 bases respectively, with 13 bases between them. Here the CDR3 reads CASSLSGGPGTQYF. For the CDR3, the DNA is TGTGCCAGCAGTTTATCAGGGGGGCCGGGGACCCAGTACTTC.

This sequence joins TRBV11-2 and TRBJ1-2; 12 nucleotides match TRBD1. The CDR3 contains 18 residues. Germline CDR1 is SGHAT and CDR2 is FQNNGV. The trim removed 5 bases at V and 3 bases at J, leaving 13 bases unmatched. The CDR3 spells CASSALARDRGRYYGYTF. CDR3 DNA: TGTGCCAGCAGCGCCCTAGCCCGGGACAGGGGGCGGTACTATGGCTACACCTTC.

This clone came up once. The V call is TRBV29-1, the J call TRBJ1-1; 8 bases are a match to TRBD1. Germline loops: CDR1 SQVTM, CDR2 ANQGSEA. V lost 6 bases, J lost 6 bases, and 12 bases stayed unmatched. CDR3 size: 14 residues. The CDR3 nucleotides are TGCAGCGTCGGATCGACAGGGGATTGGGCTGAAGCTTTCTTT. Protein sequence: CSVGSTGDWAEAFF. The full variable domain, completed using reference TRBV29-1 and TRBJ1-1, is SAVISQKPSRDICQRGTSLTIQCQVDSQVTMMFWYRQQPGQSLTLIATANQGSEATYESGFVIDKFPISRPNLTFSTLTVSNMSPEDSSIYLCSVGSTGDWAEAFFGQGTRLTVV.

The chain uses TRBV4-1 and TRBJ1-5, with D possibly TRBD1 on 5 matching bases. V was clipped by 0 bases and J by 0 bases, with 9 bases between them. The CDR3 consists of 16 residues. The germline CDR1 and CDR2 sequences are MGHRA and YSYEKL. The CDR3 loop reads CASSQEAGNSNQPQHF. CDR3 DNA: TGCGCCAGCAGCCAAGAAGCAGGGAATAGCAATCAGCCCCAGCATTTT.

The V and J genes are TRBV27 and TRBJ2-1; D is perhaps TRBD2 (5 bases). The germline V gene encodes CDR1 MNHEY and CDR2 SMNVEV (reference sequence). V was cut by 3 bases and J by 3 bases, with 18 bases left in between. The CDR3 covers 17 residues. The chain's CDR3 is CASSLTPSSSNYNEQFF. The CDR3 region has the DNA TGTGCCAGCAGTTTGACCCCCTCTAGCTCCAACTACAATGAGCAGTTCTTC.

The chain combines TRBV2 with TRBJ2-7; D might be TRBD2 (6 bases). V lost 6 bases and J lost 0, with 18 bases in between. The CDR3 sequence is 16 residues long. The germline gives CDR1 SNHLY, CDR2 FYNNEI. CDR3: CASRTRDSPASYEQYF. The CDR3 nucleotides are TGTGCCAGCAGGACCCGGGACTCCCCGGCCTCCTACGAGCAGTACTTC.

The chain employs TRBV27 and TRBJ2-3; 7 bases align to TRBD2. This CDR3 contains 18 residues. Germline V lookup: CDR1 MNHEY, CDR2 SMNVEV (reference sequence). Losses at the gene ends were 2 bases for V and 0 bases for J; bases not matched to a gene: 11. The CDR3 region has the DNA TGTGCCAGCAGTTTAGCGGCTAGCGGAAGCCCTAGCACAGATACGCAGTATTTT. As protein: CASSLAASGSPSTDTQYF.

V gene TRBV5-1 combines with J gene TRBJ1-4; 8 bases line up with TRBD1. V lost 2 bases and J lost 7; bases outside the gene matches: 1. Germline values: CDR1 SGHRS, CDR2 YFSETQ. The CDR3 is 13 residues long. This CDR3 reads CASSFGTGEKLFF. The CDR3 nucleotides read TGCGCCAGCAGCTTCGGGACAGGTGAAAAACTGTTTTTT.

The rearrangement links TRBV7-2 to TRBJ1-5; 11 nucleotides line up with TRBD1. Germline V gives CDR1 SGHTA, CDR2 FQGNSA. The CDR3 totals 15 residues. With 5 bases clipped from V and 9 bases from J, the junction kept 9 bases outside the gene matches. Written as DNA, the CDR3 is TGTGCCAGCAGCGGGCCCGGGACAGGGGGTGTGCCCCAGCATTTT. This translates into CASSGPGTGGVPQHF.

Only a few counts were recorded for this clone. J is TRBJ2-2 and V is TRBV27; 11 bases are a match to TRBD2. J lost 0 bases, V lost 5 bases, and 14 bases had no gene match. The CDR3 spans 20 residues. Germline V gene data show CDR1 as MNHEY and CDR2 as SMNVEV (reference sequence). The CDR3 protein is CASSGRGPSGRPTNTGELFF. CDR3 bases: TGTGCCAGCAGTGGCCGGGGGCCTAGCGGGAGGCCCACGAACACCGGGGAGCTGTTTTTT.

The chain uses TRBV7-6 and TRBJ2-1; the match to TRBD2 covers 8 bases. V was pared by 7 bases and J by 4 bases, with 9 bases of the junction left unmatched. Per germline, CDR1 SGHVS and CDR2 FNYEAQ. The CDR3 is made up of 15 amino acids. Written as DNA, the CDR3 is TGTGCCAGCAAAGGAGGTAGCGGGACTTACAATGAGCAGTTCTTC. It translates to CASKGGSGTYNEQFF.

For this clone: The conserved phenylalanine or tryptophan normally closing the CDR3 is absent here, so this likely arose from a read error. The V call is TRBV10-2, the J call TRBJ2-2; D ambiguous. The CDR3 sequence is 15 residues long. Between the trimmed V and J ends, which lost 0 bases and 7 bases, there was a span of 12 bases. Germline CDR1 reads WSHSY; CDR2 reads SAAADI. CDR3 amino acids: CASSESKGLVGELFS. The CDR3 region has the DNA TGCGCCAGCAGTGAGTCGAAGGGTTTGGTCGGGGAGCTGTTTTCT.

This rearrangement joins TRBV7-8 to TRBJ2-5; 14 bases line up with TRBD2. This CDR3 is 17 amino acids long. V trimming: 5 bases; J trimming: 2 bases; junction bases outside the gene matches: 7. CDR1 and CDR2 (germline): SGHVS, FQNEAQ. Here the CDR3 reads CASSPTRLAGGQETQYF. The CDR3 region has the DNA TGTGCCAGCAGCCCCACAAGACTAGCGGGAGGGCAAGAGACCCAGTACTTC.

This chain joins TRBV7-9 and TRBJ2-7; the D gene is possibly TRBD1 (6 bases). The CDR3 runs 14 residues. Germline loops: CDR1 SEHNR, CDR2 FQNEAQ (reference sequence). V was trimmed by 5 bases and J by 4 bases, leaving 15 bases between them. CDR3 DNA: TGTGCCAGCAGCAGGTCGGGTCAGGGGTACGAGCAGTACTTC. Translation: CASSRSGQGYEQYF. Using reference TRBV7-9 and TRBJ2-7 for the parts outside the CDR3, the full variable domain is DTGVSQNPRHKITKRGQNVTFRCDPISEHNRLYWYRQTLGQGPEFLTYFQNEAQLEKSRLLSDRFSAERPKGSFSTLEIQRTEQGDSAMYLCASSRSGQGYEQYFGPGTRLTVT.

The chain joins TRBV30 to TRBJ1-4; D unresolved. Germline-derived CDR1 and CDR2 are GTSNPN and SVGIG (reference sequence). This CDR3 contains 13 residues. V lost 5 bases and J lost 4, with 11 bases in between. CDR3 amino acids: CAWGRPDNEKLFF. CDR3 bases: TGTGCCTGGGGGCGCCCCGATAATGAAAAACTGTTTTTT.